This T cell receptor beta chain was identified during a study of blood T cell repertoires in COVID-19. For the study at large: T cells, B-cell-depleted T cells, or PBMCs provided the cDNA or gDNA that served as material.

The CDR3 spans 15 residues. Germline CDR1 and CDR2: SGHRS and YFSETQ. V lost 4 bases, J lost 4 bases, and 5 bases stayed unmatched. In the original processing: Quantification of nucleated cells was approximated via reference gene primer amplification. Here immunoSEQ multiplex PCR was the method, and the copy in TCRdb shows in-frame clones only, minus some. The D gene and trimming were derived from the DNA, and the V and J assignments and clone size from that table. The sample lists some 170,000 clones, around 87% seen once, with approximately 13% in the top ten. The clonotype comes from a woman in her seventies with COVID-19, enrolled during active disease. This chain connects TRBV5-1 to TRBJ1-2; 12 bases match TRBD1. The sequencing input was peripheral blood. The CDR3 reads CASSPGTGGFYGYTF. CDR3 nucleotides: TGCGCCAGCAGCCCTGGGACAGGGGGCTTCTATGGCTACACCTTC.